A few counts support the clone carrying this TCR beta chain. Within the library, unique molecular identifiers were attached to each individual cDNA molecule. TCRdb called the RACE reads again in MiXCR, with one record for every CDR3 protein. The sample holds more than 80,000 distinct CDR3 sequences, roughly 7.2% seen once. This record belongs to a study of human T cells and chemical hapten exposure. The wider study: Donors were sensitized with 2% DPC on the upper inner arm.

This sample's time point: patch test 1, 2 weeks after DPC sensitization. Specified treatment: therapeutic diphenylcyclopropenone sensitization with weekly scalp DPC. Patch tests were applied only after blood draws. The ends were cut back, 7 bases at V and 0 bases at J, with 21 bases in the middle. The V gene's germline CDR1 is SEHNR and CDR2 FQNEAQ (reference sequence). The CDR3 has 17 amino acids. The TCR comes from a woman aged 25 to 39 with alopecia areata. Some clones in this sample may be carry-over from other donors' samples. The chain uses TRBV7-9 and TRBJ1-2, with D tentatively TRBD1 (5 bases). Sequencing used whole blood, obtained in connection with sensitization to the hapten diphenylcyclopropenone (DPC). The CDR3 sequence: CASTQELNTGSNYGYTF. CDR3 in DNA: TGTGCCAGCACCCAGGAGCTCAACACAGGTTCTAACTATGGCTACACCTTC.